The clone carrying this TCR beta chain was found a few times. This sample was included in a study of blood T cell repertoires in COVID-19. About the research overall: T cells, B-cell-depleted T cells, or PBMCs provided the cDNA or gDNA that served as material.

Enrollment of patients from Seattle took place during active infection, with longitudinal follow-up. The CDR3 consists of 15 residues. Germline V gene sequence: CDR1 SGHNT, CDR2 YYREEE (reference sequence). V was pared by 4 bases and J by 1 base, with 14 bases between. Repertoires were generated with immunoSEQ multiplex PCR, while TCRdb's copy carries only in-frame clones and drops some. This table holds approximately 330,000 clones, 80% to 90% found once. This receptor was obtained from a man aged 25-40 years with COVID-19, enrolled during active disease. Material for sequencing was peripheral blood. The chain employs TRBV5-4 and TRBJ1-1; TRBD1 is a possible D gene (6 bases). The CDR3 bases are TGTGCCAGCAGCCACGGGACAACCAGGAACACTGAAGCTTTCTTT. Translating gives CASSHGTTRNTEAFF.